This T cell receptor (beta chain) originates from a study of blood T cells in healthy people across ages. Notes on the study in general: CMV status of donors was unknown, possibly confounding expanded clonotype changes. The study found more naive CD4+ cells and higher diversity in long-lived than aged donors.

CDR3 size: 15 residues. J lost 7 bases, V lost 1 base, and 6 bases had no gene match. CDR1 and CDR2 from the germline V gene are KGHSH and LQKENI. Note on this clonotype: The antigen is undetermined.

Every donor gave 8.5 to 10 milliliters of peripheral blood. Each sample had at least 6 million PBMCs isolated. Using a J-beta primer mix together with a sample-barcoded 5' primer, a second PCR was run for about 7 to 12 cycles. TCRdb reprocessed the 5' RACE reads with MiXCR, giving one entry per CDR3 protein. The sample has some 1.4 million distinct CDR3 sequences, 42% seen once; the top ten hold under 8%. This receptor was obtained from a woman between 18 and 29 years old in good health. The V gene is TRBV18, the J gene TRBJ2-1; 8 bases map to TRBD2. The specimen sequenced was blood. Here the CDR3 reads CASSPRSSGLNEQFF. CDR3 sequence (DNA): TGTGCCAGCTCACCACGGTCTAGCGGGTTGAATGAGCAGTTCTTC.